Detailed here is one T cell receptor (beta chain). The antigen is undetermined. The table came from immunoSEQ multiplex PCR; TCRdb's copy has only in-frame clones and leaves some out. In the table there are about 50,000 clones, approximately 80% of which are singletons. Germline V gene lookup returns CDR1 MNHEY and CDR2 SMNVEV (reference sequence). This CDR3 comprises 15 residues. Trimming cost V 6 bases and J 3 bases; bases outside gene matches: 8. The time point denotes: baseline pretreatment blood. Treatment noted: 15 Gy SBRT to primary tumor, nephrectomy 4 weeks later. Serial blood draws occurred at baseline and 2 and 4 weeks post-SBRT. This sample stems from a study of radiation and T cells in renal cell carcinoma. Study-wide results and caveats: From baseline, blood top tumor clonotypes peaked at 2 weeks post-radiation.

The clonotype originates from a woman aged 70-85 years with renal cell carcinoma. This chain joins TRBV27 and TRBJ1-5; 7 positions match TRBD1. Sample: blood, taken from a patient whose treatment included radiotherapy and nephrectomy. Here the CDR3 reads CASSSGTVANQPQHF. The CDR3 bases are TGTGCCAGCAGCTCCGGGACAGTAGCCAATCAGCCCCAGCATTTT.